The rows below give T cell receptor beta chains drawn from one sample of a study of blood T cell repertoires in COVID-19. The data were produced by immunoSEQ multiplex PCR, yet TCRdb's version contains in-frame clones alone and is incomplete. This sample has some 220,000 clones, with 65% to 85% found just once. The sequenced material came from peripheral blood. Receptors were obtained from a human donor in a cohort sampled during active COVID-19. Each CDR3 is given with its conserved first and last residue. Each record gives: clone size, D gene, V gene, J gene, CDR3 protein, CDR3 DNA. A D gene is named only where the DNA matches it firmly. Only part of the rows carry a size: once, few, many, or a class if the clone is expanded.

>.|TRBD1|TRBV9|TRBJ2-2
CASSPKGQGAYGELFF
TGTGCCAGCAGCCCAAAAGGACAGGGGGCTTACGGGGAGCTGTTTTTT
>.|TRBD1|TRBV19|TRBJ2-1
CASSRDRGSYNEQFF
TGTGCCAGTAGTAGAGACAGGGGTTCCTACAATGAGCAGTTCTTC
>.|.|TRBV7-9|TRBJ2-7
CASSQTATGYEQYF
TGTGCCAGCAGCCAGACAGCGACTGGTTACGAGCAGTACTTC
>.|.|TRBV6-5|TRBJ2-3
CASSYSRGTTTDTQYF
TGTGCCAGCAGTTACTCTCGCGGCACCACCACAGATACGCAGTATTTT
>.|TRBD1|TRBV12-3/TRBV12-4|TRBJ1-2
CASSPGQGYGYTF
TGTGCCAGCAGTCCGGGACAGGGCTATGGCTACACCTTC
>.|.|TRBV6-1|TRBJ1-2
CASSEGLNYGYTF
TGTGCCAGCAGTGAAGGACTCAACTATGGCTACACCTTC
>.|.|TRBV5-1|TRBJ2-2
CASSGDGTGELFF
TGCGCCAGCAGCGGAGACGGGACCGGGGAGCTGTTTTTT
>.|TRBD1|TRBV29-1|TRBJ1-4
CSVAGTANEKLFF
TGCAGCGTTGCCGGGACAGCTAATGAAAAACTGTTTTTT
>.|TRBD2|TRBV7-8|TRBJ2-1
CASSPTGAGVTGEQFF
TGTGCCAGCAGCCCAACGGGAGCGGGAGTAACGGGTGAGCAGTTCTTC
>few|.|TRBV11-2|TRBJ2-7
CASTQAGAYEQYF
TGTGCCAGCACCCAGGCAGGGGCCTACGAGCAGTACTTC
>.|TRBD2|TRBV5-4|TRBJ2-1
CASSLYRTSGNNEQFF
TGTGCCAGCAGCCTCTACCGGACTAGCGGTAACAATGAGCAGTTCTTC
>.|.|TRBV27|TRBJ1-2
CASSFSGIKFNYGYTF
TGTGCCAGCAGTTTTTCGGGGATTAAGTTCAACTATGGCTACACCTTC
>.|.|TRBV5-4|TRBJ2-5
CASSFPRETQYF
TGTGCCAGCAGCTTTCCTCGGGAGACCCAGTACTTC
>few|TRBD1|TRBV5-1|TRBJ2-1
CASSYRDSYNEQFF
TGCGCCAGCAGCTACAGGGACAGCTACAATGAGCAGTTCTTC
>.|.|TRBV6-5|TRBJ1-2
CASSYSRTSQLSGYTF
TGTGCCAGCAGTTACTCGAGAACCTCCCAACTGAGTGGCTACACCTTC
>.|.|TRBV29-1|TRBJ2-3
CSVERHPGRGDTQYF
TGCAGCGTTGAAAGGCACCCTGGGCGGGGAGATACGCAGTATTTT
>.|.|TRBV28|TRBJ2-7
CASIRRVPSYEQYF
TGTGCCAGCATTCGGAGGGTGCCATCCTACGAGCAGTACTTC
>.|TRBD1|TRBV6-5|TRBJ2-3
CASSRIRGDTQYF
TGTGCCAGCAGCCGCATCAGGGGGGATACGCAGTATTTT
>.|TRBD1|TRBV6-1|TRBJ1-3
CASSGGYSGTGGNTIYF
TGTGCCAGCAGTGGTGGCTATTCCGGGACAGGAGGAAACACCATATATTTT
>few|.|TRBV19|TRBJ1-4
CASAGQSTNEKLFF
TGTGCCAGTGCTGGACAGTCAACTAATGAAAAACTGTTTTTT
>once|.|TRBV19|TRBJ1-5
CASTRRLLYSNQPQHF
TGTGCCAGTACACGGAGACTTCTATATAGCAATCAGCCCCAGCATTTT
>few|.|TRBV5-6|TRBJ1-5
CASSRGGPQHF
TGTGCCAGCAGCCGAGGGGGGCCCCAGCATTTT
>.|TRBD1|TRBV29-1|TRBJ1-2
CSVTDRLYGYTF
TGCAGCGTCACGGACAGGCTCTATGGCTACACCTTC
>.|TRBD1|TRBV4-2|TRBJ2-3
CASSQEGTVTDTQYF
TGTGCCAGCAGCCAAGAGGGGACAGTCACAGATACGCAGTATTTT
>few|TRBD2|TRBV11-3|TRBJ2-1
CASSRAGGADNEQFF
TGTGCCAGCAGCCGAGCGGGGGGAGCTGACAATGAGCAGTTCTTC
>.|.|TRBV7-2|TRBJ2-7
CASSLGGDLYEQYF
TGTGCCAGCAGCTTAGGGGGAGACCTCTACGAGCAGTACTTC
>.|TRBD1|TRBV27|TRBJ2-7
CASSLLGQGEMSEQYF
TGTGCCAGCAGTTTATTAGGACAGGGGGAGATGAGCGAGCAGTACTTC
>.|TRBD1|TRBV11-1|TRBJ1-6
CASSLYRDRGNSPLHF
TGTGCCAGCAGCTTATACCGGGACAGAGGCAATTCACCCCTCCACTTT